The clone carrying this T cell receptor (beta chain) was seen ten or more times. Its antigen remains unidentified. This entry belongs to a study of identical twins. General study findings and limits: Invariant MAIT and iNKT cells could partly confound zero-insertion analyses. Model-predicted out-of-frame TCR alpha sharing fell below observed values in monozygotic twins.

Via MiXCR, TCRdb re-called the 5' RACE reads, giving one row per CDR3 protein. The data contain approximately 690,000 distinct CDR3 sequences, around 6.1% of them singletons. The CDR3 sequence is 13 residues long. V lost 5 bases, J lost 4 bases, and 11 bases lay in between. This chain links TRBV12-3 or TRBV12-4 with TRBJ2-5, with D hard to call. Material: naive T cells sorted from blood. This TCR came from a man between 18 and 29 years old in good health. The CDR3 is CASSLPGPETQYF. The CDR3, as DNA: TGTGCCAGCAGTCTCCCGGGCCCAGAGACCCAGTACTTC.